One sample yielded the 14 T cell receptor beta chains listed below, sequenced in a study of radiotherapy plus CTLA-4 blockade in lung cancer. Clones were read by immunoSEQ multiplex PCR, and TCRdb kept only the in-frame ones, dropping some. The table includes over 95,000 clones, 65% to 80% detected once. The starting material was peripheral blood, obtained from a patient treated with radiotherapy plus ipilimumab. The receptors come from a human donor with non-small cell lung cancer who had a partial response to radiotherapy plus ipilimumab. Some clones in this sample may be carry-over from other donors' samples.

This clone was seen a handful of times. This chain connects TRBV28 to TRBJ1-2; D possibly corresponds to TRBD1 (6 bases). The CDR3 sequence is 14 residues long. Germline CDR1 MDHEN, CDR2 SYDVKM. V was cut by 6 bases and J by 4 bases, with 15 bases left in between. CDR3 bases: TGTGCCAGCAGACCCGGACAGCTCCTCTATGGCTACACCTTC. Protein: CASRPGQLLYGYTF.

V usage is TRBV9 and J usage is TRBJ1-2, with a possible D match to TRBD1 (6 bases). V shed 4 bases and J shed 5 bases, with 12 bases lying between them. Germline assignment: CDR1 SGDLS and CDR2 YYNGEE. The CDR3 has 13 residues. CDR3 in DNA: TGTGCCAGCAGCCGGGACACGGAATATGGCTACACCTTC. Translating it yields CASSRDTEYGYTF.

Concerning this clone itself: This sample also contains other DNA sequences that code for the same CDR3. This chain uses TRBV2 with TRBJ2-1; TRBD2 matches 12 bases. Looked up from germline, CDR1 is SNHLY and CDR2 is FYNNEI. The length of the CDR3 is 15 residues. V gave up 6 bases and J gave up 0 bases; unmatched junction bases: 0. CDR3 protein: CASRGLAGSYNEQFF. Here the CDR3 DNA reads TGTGCCAGCAGGGGACTAGCGGGCTCCTACAATGAGCAGTTCTTC.

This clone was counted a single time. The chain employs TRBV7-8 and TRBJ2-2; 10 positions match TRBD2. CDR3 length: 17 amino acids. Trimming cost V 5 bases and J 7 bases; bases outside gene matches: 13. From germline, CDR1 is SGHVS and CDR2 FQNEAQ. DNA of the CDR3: TGTGCCAGCAGCCCAGGAGCGGGGGGGCCTCTTCGCGGGGAGCTGTTTTTT. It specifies CASSPGAGGPLRGELFF.

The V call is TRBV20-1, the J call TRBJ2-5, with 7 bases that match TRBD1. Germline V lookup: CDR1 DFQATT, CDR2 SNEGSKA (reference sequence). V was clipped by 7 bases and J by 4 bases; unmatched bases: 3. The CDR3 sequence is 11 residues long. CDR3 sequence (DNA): TGCAGTGGTGACAGGGTAGAGACCCAGTACTTC. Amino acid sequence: CSGDRVETQYF.

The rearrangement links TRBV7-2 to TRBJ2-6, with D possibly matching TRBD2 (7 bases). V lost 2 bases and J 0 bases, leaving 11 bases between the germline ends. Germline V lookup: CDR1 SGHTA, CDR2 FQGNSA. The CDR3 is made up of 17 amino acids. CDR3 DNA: TGTGCCAGCAGCTTATCGGGGGGCCTCTCTGGGGCCAACGTCCTGACTTTC. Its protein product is CASSLSGGLSGANVLTF.

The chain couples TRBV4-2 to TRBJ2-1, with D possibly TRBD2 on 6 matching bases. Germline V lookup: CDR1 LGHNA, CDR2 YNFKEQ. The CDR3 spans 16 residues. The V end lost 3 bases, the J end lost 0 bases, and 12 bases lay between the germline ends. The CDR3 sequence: CASSHGGTSSYNEQFF. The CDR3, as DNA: TGTGCCAGCAGCCATGGGGGGACGAGCTCCTACAATGAGCAGTTCTTC.

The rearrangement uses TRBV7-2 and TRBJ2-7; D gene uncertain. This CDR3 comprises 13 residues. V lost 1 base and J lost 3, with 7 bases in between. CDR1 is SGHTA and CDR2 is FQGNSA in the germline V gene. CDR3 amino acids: CASSLGLVYEQYF. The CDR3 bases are TGTGCCAGCAGCTTAGGACTCGTCTACGAGCAGTACTTC. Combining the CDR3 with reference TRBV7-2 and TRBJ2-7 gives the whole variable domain GAGVSQSPSNKVTEKGKDVELRCDPISGHTALYWYRQSLGQGLEFLIYFQGNSAPDKSGLPSDRFSAERTGGSVSTLTIQRTQQEDSAVYLCASSLGLVYEQYFGPGTRLTVT.

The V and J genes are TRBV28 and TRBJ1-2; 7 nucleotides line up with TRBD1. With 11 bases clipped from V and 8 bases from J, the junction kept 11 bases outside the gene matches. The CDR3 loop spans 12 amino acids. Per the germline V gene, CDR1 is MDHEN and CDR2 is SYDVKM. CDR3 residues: CAGFQTGKGYTF. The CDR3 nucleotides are TGTGCCGGCTTTCAGACAGGGAAGGGCTACACCTTC.

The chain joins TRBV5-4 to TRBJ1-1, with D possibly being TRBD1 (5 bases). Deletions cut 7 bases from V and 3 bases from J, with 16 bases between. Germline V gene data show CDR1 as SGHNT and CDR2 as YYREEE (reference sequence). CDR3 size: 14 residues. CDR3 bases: TGTGCCAGCGGGCAACAGGCCCATGACACTGAAGCTTTCTTT. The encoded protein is CASGQQAHDTEAFF.

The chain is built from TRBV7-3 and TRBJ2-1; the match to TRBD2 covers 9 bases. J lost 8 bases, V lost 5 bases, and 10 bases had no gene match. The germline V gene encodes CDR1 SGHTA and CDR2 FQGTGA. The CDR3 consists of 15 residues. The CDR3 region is CASSLLAGDIDEQFF. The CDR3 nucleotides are TGTGCCAGCAGCCTCTTAGCGGGGGACATAGATGAGCAGTTCTTC.

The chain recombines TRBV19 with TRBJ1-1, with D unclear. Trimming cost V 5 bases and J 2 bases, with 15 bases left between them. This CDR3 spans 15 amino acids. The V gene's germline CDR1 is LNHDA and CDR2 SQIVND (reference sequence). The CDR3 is CASSRFQVKNTEAFF. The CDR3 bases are TGTGCCAGTAGTCGGTTTCAGGTCAAAAACACTGAAGCTTTCTTT.

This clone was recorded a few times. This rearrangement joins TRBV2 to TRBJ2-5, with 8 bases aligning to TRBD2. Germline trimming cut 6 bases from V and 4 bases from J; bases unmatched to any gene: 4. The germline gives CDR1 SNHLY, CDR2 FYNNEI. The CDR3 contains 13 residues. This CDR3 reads CASRPGLVETQYF. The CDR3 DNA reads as TGTGCCAGCAGACCGGGACTAGTAGAGACCCAGTACTTC.

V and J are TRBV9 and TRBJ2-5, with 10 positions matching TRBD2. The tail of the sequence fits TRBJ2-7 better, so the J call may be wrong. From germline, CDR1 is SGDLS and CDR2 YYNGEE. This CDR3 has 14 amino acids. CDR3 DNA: TGTGCCAGCAGCTTGAGGACTAGCGGCTCCGAGCAGTACTTC. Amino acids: CASSLRTSGSEQYF.